Listed below are T cell receptor beta chains from one sample, sequenced in a study of T cells after yellow fever vaccination. MiXCR, applied by TCRdb to the 5' RACE reads, yields one record per CDR3 protein. The sample records 300,000 to 350,000 distinct CDR3 sequences, 7% to 10% being singletons. The sample here was PBMCs, taken more than 40 days after the first yellow fever vaccination. Every receptor here comes from a young man who received the YFV17D yellow fever vaccine. CDR3s include the opening cysteine and the closing phenylalanine or tryptophan. D genes are given only for firm matches. Size is stated for part of the rows, as once, few or many counts, or as a class when the clone is expanded.

TGCGCCAGCAGCTTCGGGACAGACTATGGCTACACCTTC,CASSFGTDYGYTF,TRBV5-1,-,TRBD1,TRBJ1-2
TGCGCCAGCAGCTTGAGGTTTGGGGAGCAGTTCTTC,CASSLRFGEQFF,TRBV5-1,-,-,TRBJ2-1
TGTGCCAGCAGTTTATTGGAAAGCTCCTACAATGAGCAGTTCTTC,CASSLLESSYNEQFF,TRBV27,many,-,TRBJ2-1
TGCGCCAGCAGCCGATCAATAGCGGGGGGTTCCTACGAGCAGTACTTC,CASSRSIAGGSYEQYF,TRBV4-1,-,TRBD2,TRBJ2-7
TGTGCCAGCAGTGTGGACAGGGAAGTAGAGACCCAGTACTTC,CASSVDREVETQYF,TRBV5-4,-,TRBD1,TRBJ2-5
TGTGCCAGCAGCGTGGGACTTGCGACGCGCAATGAGCAGTTCTTC,CASSVGLATRNEQFF,TRBV5-4,-,-,TRBJ2-1
TGTGCCAGCAGCCTGCTAGCGGGGGGGCGACCCACAGATACGCAGTATTTT,CASSLLAGGRPTDTQYF,TRBV3-1,few,TRBD2,TRBJ2-3
TGTGCCAGCAGCCAAAGACTAGCGGGGGGCCAATACAATGAGCAGTTCTTC,CASSQRLAGGQYNEQFF,TRBV6-2/TRBV6-3,few,TRBD2,TRBJ2-1
TGCGCCAGCAGCTTGGAGGTGGGGAGCCCTGAAGCTTTCTTT,CASSLEVGSPEAFF,TRBV5-1,few,-,TRBJ1-1
TGCAGCGCACTAGCCCTCACAGATACGCAGTATTTT,CSALALTDTQYF,TRBV29-1,few,-,TRBJ2-3
TGTGCCAGCAGCTTAGTTACTAGTCTTGCCTACGAGCAGTACTTC,CASSLVTSLAYEQYF,TRBV7-2,-,-,TRBJ2-7
TGCGCCAGCAGCTTGGGGGGCCGAGTCCTAGAGACCCAGTACTTC,CASSLGGRVLETQYF,TRBV5-1,many,-,TRBJ2-5
TGCGCCAGCAGCTTGGCCCGGGGGCGTAAAGACCCTGAAGCTTTCTTT,CASSLARGRKDPEAFF,TRBV5-1,-,-,TRBJ1-1
TGTGCCAGCAGCCCCCCCCGGACAGGGGGAAGGAGCTACACCTTC,CASSPPRTGGRSYTF,TRBV7-2,few,TRBD1,TRBJ1-2
TGTGCCACCAGCAGAGGAGCCCCTGCGGGGGTTGAGGAGCAGTACTTC,CATSRGAPAGVEEQYF,TRBV15,-,TRBD2,TRBJ2-7
TGCGCCAGCAGCTTGGCGGGACATCTTCAAGAGACCCAGTACTTC,CASSLAGHLQETQYF,TRBV5-1,many,-,TRBJ2-5
TGTGCCACCGCGTCCGGACAGGGATCAGTCGATACGCAGTATTTT,CATASGQGSVDTQYF,TRBV24-1,-,TRBD1,TRBJ2-3
TGTGCCAGCAGCGAGAGTCCCACAGGGACCTTTAATTCACCCCTCCACTTT,CASSESPTGTFNSPLHF,TRBV9,-,-,TRBJ1-6
TGCGCCAGCAGCTTGGGGGTTTTGGAGGCCAAGGCCCCCTTTTACTCCTACGAGCAGTACTTC,CASSLGVLEAKAPFYSYEQYF,TRBV5-1,few,-,TRBJ2-7
TGTGCCATCAGTGAGGTCAGCCCCACAGATACGCAGTATTTT,CAISEVSPTDTQYF,TRBV10-3,many,-,TRBJ2-3
TGTGCCAGCAGCTTGCAGGGACTAGCGTACACCGGGGAGCTGTTTTTT,CASSLQGLAYTGELFF,TRBV7-2,many,TRBD2,TRBJ2-2
TGTGCCAGCAGCTTAAGGCCAGGGGGAGAGACCCAGTACTTC,CASSLRPGGETQYF,TRBV11-2,many,TRBD1,TRBJ2-5
TGTGCCAGCAGAGGCTATACGGATGAGCAGTTCTTC,CASRGYTDEQFF,TRBV2,many,-,TRBJ2-1
TGCGCCAGCAGCTTTAGCGGGGGGCCAGCTGAGACCCAGTACTTC,CASSFSGGPAETQYF,TRBV5-1,many,TRBD2,TRBJ2-5
TGTGCCAGCAGTTTTGGCAGATTGAACACTGAAGCTTTCTTT,CASSFGRLNTEAFF,TRBV12-3/TRBV12-4,few,-,TRBJ1-1
TGTGCCAGTAGTTACGCGGGGGGGACCTACGAGCAGTACTTC,CASSYAGGTYEQYF,TRBV19,-,TRBD2,TRBJ2-7
TGTGCCAGCAGTTACCTGCCAGGGGGCTATGGCTACACCTTC,CASSYLPGGYGYTF,TRBV6-5,few,TRBD1,TRBJ1-2
TGTGCCAGCAGTTACTCGAGGGGGGTGGGGACAGATACGCAGTATTTT,CASSYSRGVGTDTQYF,TRBV6-5,many,-,TRBJ2-3
TGCAGTGCTAGCACTGGGGAACTAGCGGGGATACTTTTCTCCTACAATGAGCAGTTCTTC,CSASTGELAGILFSYNEQFF,TRBV20-1,many,TRBD2,TRBJ2-1
TGCGCCAGCAGCCAAGATCCGACAAGACTAGTTATCAATGAGCAGTTCTTC,CASSQDPTRLVINEQFF,TRBV4-1,-,-,TRBJ2-1
TGCGCCAGCAGCTTCGACGGGACAGGAGATTCACCCCTCCACTTT,CASSFDGTGDSPLHF,TRBV4-1,few,TRBD1,TRBJ1-6
TGTGCCATCGCCCGGGGGAGCTCCTATAATTCACCCCTCCACTTT,CAIARGSSYNSPLHF,TRBV10-3,few,-,TRBJ1-6
TGTGCCACCAGTGAGGGGACAGGGCGAGGCTACACCTTC,CATSEGTGRGYTF,TRBV24-1,many,TRBD1,TRBJ1-2
TGCGCCAGCAGCTTGAAACAGATCCAAGAGACCCAGTACTTC,CASSLKQIQETQYF,TRBV5-1,few,-,TRBJ2-5
TGTGCCAGCAGCCCGGCAGGGCGCCCTGAAGCTTTCTTT,CASSPAGRPEAFF,TRBV7-9,few,-,TRBJ1-1
TGCGCCAGCAGCTGGCGGGATGTTAATGAAAAACTGTTTTTT,CASSWRDVNEKLFF,TRBV5-1,-,-,TRBJ1-4
TGTGCCAGCAGTTCAGGGTTTCAGCCCCAGCATTTT,CASSSGFQPQHF,TRBV12-3/TRBV12-4,few,-,TRBJ1-5
TGTGCCAGCAGTCCCTGGACGCTGGGGGCAGGCAATGAGCAGTTCTTC,CASSPWTLGAGNEQFF,TRBV12-3/TRBV12-4,few,-,TRBJ2-1
TGTGCCAGCAGCGTAGCTCCCCGGGGCAGGGACACTGAAGCTTTCTTT,CASSVAPRGRDTEAFF,TRBV9,few,-,TRBJ1-1
TGCTGTGCTTTTAGGGACTCCATCAGGGAGACCCAGTACTTC,CCAFRDSIRETQYF,TRBV20-1,-,-,TRBJ2-5
TGCAGTGCTAGGCCACGGGGGTTTCAGGACGAGCAGTACTTC,CSARPRGFQDEQYF,TRBV20-1,-,-,TRBJ2-7
TGCAGCGTCCGGGTCGGGACAGGGGGATTCGTCTACAATGAGCAGTTCTTC,CSVRVGTGGFVYNEQFF,TRBV29-1,few,TRBD1,TRBJ2-1
TGCGCCAGCAGCCAAGATCTGGGGGGCGTTCTCTCTGGCTACACCTTC,CASSQDLGGVLSGYTF,TRBV4-3,many,-,TRBJ1-2
TGTGCCAGCAGCTCATTAGCGGACCAAGAGAAGGGGACCCAGTACTTC,CASSSLADQEKGTQYF,TRBV3-1,-,-,TRBJ2-5
TGTGCTAGTGGTTGGGGACAGGGGGCTTCACCCCTCCACTTT,CASGWGQGASPLHF,TRBV12-5,-,TRBD1,TRBJ1-6
TGTGCCAGCAGCTTATACCCCCAAGGCGGGGCAAGCTCCTACAATGAGCAGTTCTTC,CASSLYPQGGASSYNEQFF,TRBV11-2,few,-,TRBJ2-1
TGTGCTAGTGGGGGAAACTCTGGAAACACCATATATTTT,CASGGNSGNTIYF,TRBV12-5,few,-,TRBJ1-3
TGTTCCACCAGCAGGAAACTAGCGGGGGCCACAGATACGCAGTATTTT,CSTSRKLAGATDTQYF,TRBV15,once,TRBD2,TRBJ2-3
TGTGCCAGCAGCTTCACGGGAGGCGACACTGAAGCTTTCTTT,CASSFTGGDTEAFF,TRBV5-4,few,-,TRBJ1-1
TGTGCCAGCAGCCCTCCCGGACAGGGGGCGATCTACAATGAGCAGTTCTTC,CASSPPGQGAIYNEQFF,TRBV7-9,many,TRBD1,TRBJ2-1
TGTGCCAGCAGCCCCGTAGACCAAGAGACCCAGTACTTC,CASSPVDQETQYF,TRBV7-2,few,-,TRBJ2-5